A selection of T cell receptor beta chains follows, all from one sample in a study of a mutant IDH1 vaccine in newly diagnosed glioma. Clones were read by immunoSEQ multiplex PCR, and TCRdb kept only the in-frame ones, dropping some. The profile covers around 56,000 clones, with about 81% appearing a single time and around 8.4% taken by the ten largest. No antigen has been assigned to these receptors. The sequencing here drew on PBMCs, taken from a glioma patient whose treatment included an IDH1 peptide vaccine. These TCRs come from a woman in her 40s with glioma. Some clones in this sample may be carry-over from other donors' samples. CDR3s include the opening cysteine and the closing phenylalanine or tryptophan. The D gene is left open where the match is weak. Size tells how often a clone was seen (once, few, many) or the class of an expanded clone, and some rows leave it out.

d_gene: TRBD2
v_gene: TRBV10-3
abundance: .
j_gene: TRBJ2-4
CDR3aa: CASRGGLAKNIQYF
CDR3nt: TGTGCCAGCCGCGGGGGACTAGCCAAAAACATTCAGTACTTC

d_gene: .
v_gene: TRBV30
abundance: .
j_gene: TRBJ2-1
CDR3aa: CAWIPPGPTPYNEQFF
CDR3nt: TGTGCCTGGATTCCCCCGGGTCCAACACCTTACAATGAGCAGTTCTTC

d_gene: .
v_gene: TRBV10-2
abundance: .
j_gene: TRBJ1-1
CDR3aa: CASSYSLPNTEAFF
CDR3nt: TGCGCCAGCAGTTACAGCTTACCGAACACTGAAGCTTTCTTT

d_gene: TRBD1
v_gene: TRBV27
abundance: .
j_gene: TRBJ1-2
CDR3aa: CASSPKGALGYTF
CDR3nt: TGTGCCAGCAGTCCAAAGGGGGCGCTTGGCTACACCTTC

d_gene: .
v_gene: TRBV21-1
abundance: .
j_gene: TRBJ1-5
CDR3aa: CASSKGVRTIYGNQPQHF
CDR3nt: TGTGCCAGCAGCAAAGGGGTTAGAACAATTTACGGCAATCAGCCCCAGCATTTT

d_gene: .
v_gene: TRBV4-3
abundance: few
j_gene: TRBJ1-5
CDR3aa: CASSRQGTEPQHF
CDR3nt: TGCGCCAGCAGCCGCCAGGGTACGGAGCCCCAGCATTTT

d_gene: TRBD1
v_gene: TRBV6-6
abundance: .
j_gene: TRBJ1-1
CDR3aa: CASSFGQGIMAEAFF
CDR3nt: TGTGCCAGCAGTTTCGGACAGGGCATAATGGCTGAAGCTTTCTTT

d_gene: .
v_gene: TRBV6-5
abundance: .
j_gene: TRBJ2-4
CDR3aa: CASSYLPLAKNIQYF
CDR3nt: TGTGCCAGCAGTTACTTACCCTTAGCCAAAAACATTCAGTACTTC

d_gene: .
v_gene: TRBV4-1
abundance: once
j_gene: TRBJ2-7
CDR3aa: CASSKDTRMGEQYF
CDR3nt: TGCGCCAGCAGCAAGGACACTCGAATGGGCGAGCAGTACTTC

d_gene: .
v_gene: TRBV7-2
abundance: .
j_gene: TRBJ2-5
CDR3aa: CASSSDFGAETQYF
CDR3nt: TGTGCCAGCAGCTCCGATTTCGGGGCCGAGACCCAGTACTTC

d_gene: .
v_gene: TRBV19
abundance: .
j_gene: TRBJ1-1
CDR3aa: CASRRRVHMNTEAFF
CDR3nt: TGTGCCAGCCGACGCAGGGTCCATATGAACACTGAAGCTTTCTTT

d_gene: .
v_gene: TRBV5-1
abundance: .
j_gene: TRBJ2-5
CDR3aa: CASSIGQTQETQYF
CDR3nt: TGCGCCAGCAGCATTGGACAGACCCAAGAGACCCAGTACTTC

d_gene: TRBD2
v_gene: TRBV6-4
abundance: .
j_gene: TRBJ2-1
CDR3aa: CASSDTGTSGGNEQFF
CDR3nt: TGTGCCAGTTCAGATACAGGGACTAGCGGGGGAAATGAGCAGTTCTTC

d_gene: .
v_gene: TRBV7-9
abundance: .
j_gene: TRBJ2-7
CDR3aa: CASSLDPSSYEQYF
CDR3nt: TGTGCCAGCAGCTTAGACCCTAGCTCCTACGAGCAGTACTTC

d_gene: .
v_gene: TRBV6-4
abundance: .
j_gene: TRBJ2-3
CDR3aa: CASSELSFSDTQYF
CDR3nt: TGTGCCAGCAGTGAATTGAGTTTCTCAGATACGCAGTATTTT

d_gene: .
v_gene: TRBV10-3
abundance: .
j_gene: TRBJ1-1
CDR3aa: CAISERGTEAFF
CDR3nt: TGTGCCATCAGTGAGAGGGGCACTGAAGCTTTCTTT

d_gene: .
v_gene: TRBV30
abundance: .
j_gene: TRBJ2-1
CDR3aa: CAWRVLSGEFF
CDR3nt: TGTGCCTGGAGGGTGCTGTCGGGAGAGTTCTTC

d_gene: TRBD1
v_gene: TRBV10-3
abundance: .
j_gene: TRBJ1-1
CDR3aa: CAISGDRPNTEAFF
CDR3nt: TGTGCCATCAGTGGGGACAGACCGAACACTGAAGCTTTCTTT

d_gene: .
v_gene: TRBV15
abundance: .
j_gene: TRBJ1-2
CDR3aa: CATSREVPNVYGYTF
CDR3nt: TGTGCCACCAGCAGGGAGGTGCCAAACGTCTATGGCTACACCTTC

d_gene: TRBD2
v_gene: TRBV5-1
abundance: .
j_gene: TRBJ2-5
CDR3aa: CASSSGLDQETQYF
CDR3nt: TGCGCCAGCAGCTCCGGACTAGACCAAGAGACCCAGTACTTC

d_gene: .
v_gene: TRBV7-6
abundance: .
j_gene: TRBJ1-6
CDR3aa: CASSSTNSPLHF
CDR3nt: TGTGCCAGCAGCTCCACGAATTCACCCCTCCACTTT

d_gene: TRBD1
v_gene: TRBV4-1
abundance: .
j_gene: TRBJ1-4
CDR3aa: CASSQGAWQGGEKLFF
CDR3nt: TGCGCCAGCAGCCAAGGGGCATGGCAGGGGGGGGAAAAACTGTTTTTT

d_gene: TRBD1
v_gene: TRBV19
abundance: .
j_gene: TRBJ1-5
CDR3aa: CASSTRTGGGNQPQHF
CDR3nt: TGTGCCAGTAGTACCCGGACAGGGGGTGGCAATCAGCCCCAGCATTTT

d_gene: .
v_gene: TRBV9
abundance: .
j_gene: TRBJ1-4
CDR3aa: CASSVGGGGEKLFF
CDR3nt: TGTGCCAGCAGCGTAGGAGGGGGAGGTGAAAAACTGTTTTTT

d_gene: TRBD1
v_gene: TRBV5-1
abundance: .
j_gene: TRBJ1-2
CDR3aa: CASSDLSGGYGYTF
CDR3nt: TGCGCCAGCAGCGATTTGTCAGGGGGCTATGGCTACACCTTC

d_gene: TRBD1
v_gene: TRBV5-1
abundance: few
j_gene: TRBJ1-1
CDR3aa: CASSLGQGPNTEAFF
CDR3nt: TGCGCCAGCAGCTTGGGACAGGGACCGAACACTGAAGCTTTCTTT

d_gene: .
v_gene: TRBV19
abundance: .
j_gene: TRBJ1-3
CDR3aa: CASSGYRGDGNTIYF
CDR3nt: TGTGCCAGTTCTGGGTATAGAGGGGACGGAAACACCATATATTTT

d_gene: TRBD1
v_gene: TRBV27
abundance: .
j_gene: TRBJ1-2
CDR3aa: CASSLRQGYGYTF
CDR3nt: TGTGCCAGCAGTTTACGACAGGGGTATGGCTACACCTTC

d_gene: .
v_gene: TRBV29-1
abundance: .
j_gene: TRBJ2-1
CDR3aa: CSVGTQGYEQFF
CDR3nt: TGCAGCGTTGGAACACAGGGCTATGAGCAGTTCTTC

d_gene: .
v_gene: TRBV6-1
abundance: .
j_gene: TRBJ1-1
CDR3aa: CASSQDTPGHTEAFF
CDR3nt: TGTGCCAGCAGTCAGGACACCCCGGGACACACTGAAGCTTTCTTT

d_gene: .
v_gene: TRBV6-5
abundance: .
j_gene: TRBJ1-2
CDR3aa: CASRGNFYGYTF
CDR3nt: TGTGCCAGCAGGGGTAATTTCTATGGCTACACCTTC

d_gene: .
v_gene: TRBV2
abundance: .
j_gene: TRBJ1-3
CDR3aa: CASLGGANTIYF
CDR3nt: TGTGCCAGTCTGGGAGGGGCAAACACCATATATTTT

d_gene: .
v_gene: TRBV27
abundance: .
j_gene: TRBJ2-7
CDR3aa: CASRGGGGNREYF
CDR3nt: TGTGCCAGCAGAGGAGGAGGGGGGAATCGTGAGTACTTC

d_gene: .
v_gene: TRBV6-1
abundance: .
j_gene: TRBJ1-6
CDR3aa: CASRWSSPLHF
CDR3nt: TGTGCCAGCAGGTGGAGCTCACCCCTCCACTTT

d_gene: .
v_gene: TRBV7-2
abundance: .
j_gene: TRBJ2-7
CDR3aa: CATSEGRGAYEQYF
CDR3nt: TGTGCCACCTCCGAGGGCCGGGGAGCCTACGAGCAGTACTTC

d_gene: .
v_gene: TRBV9
abundance: .
j_gene: TRBJ2-2
CDR3aa: CASSVAANTGELFF
CDR3nt: TGTGCCAGCAGCGTAGCTGCGAACACCGGGGAGCTGTTTTTT

d_gene: .
v_gene: TRBV4-3
abundance: .
j_gene: TRBJ2-2
CDR3aa: CASSQEAVNTGELFF
CDR3nt: TGCGCCAGCAGCCAAGAAGCTGTTAACACCGGGGAGCTGTTTTTT

d_gene: .
v_gene: TRBV9
abundance: .
j_gene: TRBJ1-1
CDR3aa: CASSVTGGGIAEAFF
CDR3nt: TGTGCCAGCAGCGTAACGGGGGGTGGGATCGCTGAAGCTTTCTTT

d_gene: .
v_gene: TRBV27
abundance: once
j_gene: TRBJ2-7
CDR3aa: CASSFDPAYYEQYF
CDR3nt: TGTGCCAGCAGTTTTGATCCCGCCTACTACGAGCAGTACTTC

d_gene: .
v_gene: TRBV6-1
abundance: .
j_gene: TRBJ2-2
CDR3aa: CALGADDTGELFF
CDR3nt: TGTGCCCTCGGCGCAGACGACACCGGGGAGCTGTTTTTT

d_gene: .
v_gene: TRBV19
abundance: few
j_gene: TRBJ2-3
CDR3aa: CASTQGGTDTQYF
CDR3nt: TGTGCCAGTACGCAGGGTGGCACAGATACGCAGTATTTT

d_gene: TRBD1
v_gene: TRBV5-5
abundance: .
j_gene: TRBJ2-7
CDR3aa: CASSRAGTGYHEQYF
CDR3nt: TGTGCCAGCAGCAGGGCCGGGACAGGGTACCACGAGCAGTACTTC

d_gene: .
v_gene: TRBV20-1
abundance: few
j_gene: TRBJ2-7
CDR3aa: CSAVGGFQYF
CDR3nt: TGCAGTGCAGTTGGGGGGTTCCAGTACTTC

d_gene: TRBD1
v_gene: TRBV7-2
abundance: .
j_gene: TRBJ2-3
CDR3aa: CASSSTGWADTQYF
CDR3nt: TGTGCCAGCAGCTCGACAGGGTGGGCAGATACGCAGTATTTT

d_gene: .
v_gene: TRBV4-3
abundance: .
j_gene: TRBJ1-2
CDR3aa: CASSQGAGAGGADGYTF
CDR3nt: TGCGCCAGCAGCCAAGGGGCAGGGGCCGGGGGTGCGGATGGCTACACCTTC

d_gene: TRBD2
v_gene: TRBV30
abundance: .
j_gene: TRBJ2-3
CDR3aa: CAWERGTYTDTQYF
CDR3nt: TGTGCCTGGGAGCGGGGGACCTACACAGATACGCAGTATTTT

d_gene: TRBD2
v_gene: TRBV2
abundance: .
j_gene: TRBJ2-6
CDR3aa: CASKGLAGGTGANVLTF
CDR3nt: TGTGCCAGCAAGGGACTAGCGGGGGGCACCGGGGCCAACGTCCTGACTTTC

d_gene: .
v_gene: TRBV7-3
abundance: medium-sized
j_gene: TRBJ1-1
CDR3aa: CASSLIALGDTEAFF
CDR3nt: TGTGCCAGCAGCTTAATTGCCTTGGGGGACACTGAAGCTTTCTTT